These 30 T cell receptor beta chains were all obtained from the same sample, sequenced in a study of PD-L1 blockade in urothelial cancer. The repertoire was sequenced with immunoSEQ multiplex PCR; TCRdb's copy has only in-frame clones and lacks some. The table lists 35,000 to 55,000 clones, around 84% of them singletons, with approximately 2.7% in the top ten. This sample comprised PBMCs, obtained around atezolizumab (anti-PD-L1) treatment. Source of these receptors: a man in his sixties or seventies with urothelial cancer.

In this sample, this clone turned up a few times. The chain links TRBV28 to TRBJ1-2, with 10 bases lining up with TRBD1. With V trimmed by 2 bases and J by 5 bases, 2 bases remained unmatched. The CDR3 length is 14 residues. Germline-derived CDR1 and CDR2 are MDHEN and SYDVKM. CDR3 coding DNA: TGTGCCAGCAGTTTAATGGGACAGGGGTATGGCTACACCTTC. Translating gives CASSLMGQGYGYTF.

The CDR3 DNA reads as TGTGCCAGCAGCTTTGGGGACAGGAGTGAAAAACTGTTTTTT. This encodes CASSFGDRSEKLFF. This chain links TRBV5-6 with TRBJ1-4, with TRBD1 matching over 8 bases. Germline trimming cut 2 bases from V and 7 bases from J; bases unmatched to any gene: 4. The germline V gene has CDR1 SGHDT and CDR2 YYEEEE. The CDR3 has 14 residues.

The V and J genes are TRBV7-6 and TRBJ2-2; D is perhaps TRBD1 (5 bases). This CDR3 contains 17 residues. The V end lost 0 bases, the J end lost 4 bases, and 15 bases lay between the germline ends. Germline CDR1 and CDR2: SGHVS and FNYEAQ. The CDR3 DNA reads as TGTGCCAGCAGCTTAGCTAATGTAGGGGCGCTCACCGGGGAGCTGTTTTTT. Its translation: CASSLANVGALTGELFF.

The genes are TRBV21-1 and TRBJ2-7; TRBD1 is taken as the D call from the table, unchecked against the DNA. TRBV21-1 is recorded as a pseudogene. CDR3 length: 19 residues. The chain's CDR3 is CASSKGWDRVPPFLPEQYF. The CDR3 coding sequence is TGTGCCAGCAGCAAAGGGTGGGACAGGGTTCCTCCATTCCTCCCTGAGCAGTACTTC.

This chain links TRBV28 with TRBJ1-5; D may be TRBD1 (5 bases). Germline-derived CDR1 and CDR2 are MDHEN and SYDVKM. The CDR3 spans 15 residues. V was pared by 3 bases and J by 6 bases, with 15 bases between. The CDR3 DNA sequence: TGTGCCAGCAGTTTCACGTGGGGGGAAGGTCAGCCCCAGCATTTT. This gives the protein CASSFTWGEGQPQHF. Based on the CDR3 plus reference TRBV28 and TRBJ1-5, the full variable domain is DVKVTQSSRYLVKRTGEKVFLECVQDMDHENMFWYRQDPGLGLRLIYFSYDVKMKEKGDIPEGYSVSREKKERFSLILESASTNQTSMYLCASSFTWGEGQPQHFGDGTRLSIL.

V usage is TRBV19 and J usage is TRBJ2-2, with 11 bases lining up with TRBD2. J was trimmed by 1 base and V by 6 bases; bases with no gene match: 1. Germline lookup yields CDR1 LNHDA and CDR2 SQIVND (reference sequence). This CDR3 has 15 residues. CDR3 sequence (DNA): TGTGCCAGTAGAACTAGCGGGGGGAACACCGGGGAGCTGTTTTTT. Translating gives CASRTSGGNTGELFF.

The chain couples TRBV19 to TRBJ1-5; 8 bases line up with TRBD1. CDR3 length equals 15 residues. Trimming removed 6 bases from V and 3 bases from J; junction bases left unmatched: 7. Per germline, CDR1 LNHDA and CDR2 SQIVND (reference sequence). Here the CDR3 reads CASSPQGGDNQPQHF. DNA for the CDR3: TGTGCCAGTAGCCCACAGGGGGGTGACAATCAGCCCCAGCATTTT.

The J gene is TRBJ1-2, the V gene TRBV7-8; 9 bases line up with TRBD1. CDR1 and CDR2 (germline): SGHVS, FQNEAQ. Trimming removed 4 bases from V and 4 bases from J; junction bases left unmatched: 10. This CDR3 spans 16 amino acids. CDR3: CASSYRRTGAGYGYTF. CDR3 bases: TGTGCCAGCAGCTACAGAAGGACAGGGGCGGGCTATGGCTACACCTTC. Using reference TRBV7-8 and TRBJ1-2 for the parts outside the CDR3, the full variable domain is GAGVSQSPRYKVAKRGQDVALRCDPISGHVSLFWYQQALGQGPEFLTYFQNEAQLDKSGLPSDRFFAERPEGSVSTLKIQRTQQEDSAVYLCASSYRRTGAGYGYTFGSGTRLTVV.

The chain uses TRBV5-6 and TRBJ2-1, with 7 bases matching TRBD2. J was trimmed by 10 bases and V by 4 bases; bases with no gene match: 17. Looked up from germline, CDR1 is SGHDT and CDR2 is YYEEEE. This CDR3 spans 16 amino acids. The CDR3 DNA reads TGTGCCAGCAGCCTAACTAGCGACGATCCTGAGCGGGAGCAGTTCTTC. This encodes CASSLTSDDPEREQFF.

V is TRBV7-9 and J is TRBJ2-1; D possibly corresponds to TRBD1 (7 bases). This CDR3 is 16 amino acids long. CDR1 SEHNR and CDR2 FQNEAQ come from the germline V gene (reference sequence). Trimming took 5 bases from V and 4 from J, leaving 18 bases between them. The CDR3 DNA sequence: TGTGCCAGCAGCCCAGCATCAGGGGGGATTTACAATGAGCAGTTCTTC. Protein: CASSPASGGIYNEQFF.

In nucleotides, the CDR3 is TGTGCCAGCAGCTTGGGACAGTTGACTAACTATGGCTACACCTTC. Protein sequence: CASSLGQLTNYGYTF. The V call is TRBV5-4, the J call TRBJ1-2; perhaps TRBD1 as D (5 bases). This CDR3 comprises 15 residues. The V gene lost 0 bases and the J gene lost 0 bases, with 9 bases spanning the gap. From germline, CDR1 is SGHNT and CDR2 YYREEE (reference sequence).

This chain connects TRBV10-3 to TRBJ1-3, with D possibly matching TRBD1 (6 bases). The CDR3 runs 14 residues. V lost 3 bases to trimming and J lost 4 bases, with 10 bases between them. From germline, CDR1 is ENHRY and CDR2 SYGVKD. CDR3 protein: CAISDGRGGNTIYF. CDR3 DNA sequence: TGTGCCATCAGTGACGGCAGGGGAGGAAACACCATATATTTT.

The CDR3 DNA is TGTGCCAGCAGTCCGCGGGGGGTAGTTATGAACACTGAAGCTTTCTTT. Translated: CASSPRGVVMNTEAFF. This chain links TRBV28 with TRBJ1-1; tentatively, D is TRBD1 (5 bases). V shed 5 bases and J shed 0 bases, with 16 bases lying between them. Per germline, CDR1 MDHEN and CDR2 SYDVKM. The CDR3 contains 16 residues.

This clone has a single count. This chain uses TRBV4-2 with TRBJ1-3; no definite D call. In germline, CDR1 is LGHNA, CDR2 YNFKEQ. V lost 0 bases and J lost 3, with 9 bases in between. The CDR3 loop spans 15 amino acids. DNA of the CDR3: TGTGCCAGCAGCCAAGATCCCGGGGTTGGAAACACCATATATTTT. Translated, it gives CASSQDPGVGNTIYF.

V usage is TRBV16 and J usage is TRBJ1-2; 9 bases are shared with TRBD1. The junction had 7 bases not matched to a gene; V was cut back by 3 bases and J by 2 bases. The germline gives CDR1 KGHSY, CDR2 FQNENV. This CDR3 comprises 16 residues. Here the CDR3 reads CASSQGYGQGNYGYTF. In DNA, the CDR3 is TGTGCCAGCAGCCAGGGTTATGGACAGGGGAACTATGGCTACACCTTC.

The chain employs TRBV4-3 and TRBJ2-1, with 11 bases matching TRBD2. CDR3 length: 16 amino acids. The germline V gene encodes CDR1 LGHNA and CDR2 YSLEER. J was trimmed by 3 bases and V by 3 bases; bases with no gene match: 4. The CDR3 DNA is TGCGCCAGCAGCCAGTCGACTAGCGGGATCTACAATGAGCAGTTCTTC. Its translation is CASSQSTSGIYNEQFF.

DNA for the CDR3: TGTGCCAGCACCGCTAGTGGCACAGATACGCAGTATTTT. It translates to CASTASGTDTQYF. The chain uses TRBV9 and TRBJ2-3; D is undetermined. The CDR3 has 13 residues. V was pared by 6 bases and J by 1 base, with 9 bases between. Germline assignment: CDR1 SGDLS and CDR2 YYNGEE.

The chain combines TRBV7-6 with TRBJ2-1, with D possibly being TRBD1 (6 bases). The CDR3 sequence is 15 residues long. V was cut by 5 bases and J by 1 base, with 12 bases left in between. CDR1 and CDR2 (germline): SGHVS, FNYEAQ. The CDR3 DNA is TGTGCCAGCAGCCATTACAGGGCTTCCTACAATGAGCAGTTCTTC. Its protein product is CASSHYRASYNEQFF.

The V gene is TRBV5-1, the J gene TRBJ1-1; TRBD1 agrees at 7 bases. The J segment lost 4 bases and the V segment lost 4 bases, leaving 10 bases of the junction unmatched. The CDR3 loop spans 15 amino acids. From germline, CDR1 is SGHRS and CDR2 YFSETQ. The CDR3 region has the DNA TGCGCCAGCAGCCCTGGCGCAGGGGGGAGCACTGAAGCTTTCTTT. Its protein is CASSPGAGGSTEAFF.

The rearrangement links TRBV28 to TRBJ2-3; D gene uncertain. Per germline, CDR1 MDHEN and CDR2 SYDVKM. This CDR3 spans 13 amino acids. V dropped 1 base and J dropped 6 bases, with 8 bases sitting between them. Here the CDR3 reads CASSLYGLDTQYF. CDR3 nucleotide sequence: TGTGCCAGCAGTTTATACGGGTTGGATACGCAGTATTTT.

The rearrangement links TRBV10-3 to TRBJ2-6; 11 bases agree with TRBD1. The CDR3 extends over 16 amino acids. In germline, CDR1 is ENHRY, CDR2 SYGVKD. V was clipped by 6 bases and J by 0 bases; unmatched bases: 1. This CDR3 reads CAIRGTGGSGANVLTF. In nucleotides, the CDR3 is TGTGCCATCAGGGGGACAGGGGGCTCTGGGGCCAACGTCCTGACTTTC.

This clone was picked up one time. V gene TRBV6-6 combines with J gene TRBJ1-5; 8 nucleotides agree with TRBD1. The V gene end was trimmed by 9 bases and the J gene end by 3 bases; junction bases not matched to a gene: 10. Germline CDR1 MNHNY, CDR2 SVGAGI (reference sequence). CDR3 size: 15 residues. CDR3 residues: CASHSQDRVNQPQHF. As DNA, the CDR3 is TGTGCCAGTCACTCCCAGGACAGGGTCAATCAGCCCCAGCATTTT.

This clone showed up just once. This chain links TRBV6-5 with TRBJ2-5; the match to TRBD1 covers 7 bases. The CDR3 is made up of 15 amino acids. With V trimmed by 6 bases and J by 4 bases, 11 bases remained unmatched. The germline gives CDR1 MNHEY, CDR2 SVGAGI. The CDR3 nucleotides read TGTGCCAGCAGCACACGTGAAGGGGGCAGAGAGACCCAGTACTTC. Encoded protein: CASSTREGGRETQYF.

This clone appeared a few times. The chain is built from TRBV10-3 and TRBJ1-5; D is possibly TRBD1 (5 bases). The germline V gene encodes CDR1 ENHRY and CDR2 SYGVKD. V was cut by 5 bases and J by 0 bases, with 14 bases left in between. CDR3 size: 16 residues. For the CDR3, the DNA is TGTGCCATCAGTCCTGGGGGGGTCACTAGCAATCAGCCCCAGCATTTT. Translated: CAISPGGVTSNQPQHF.

The rearrangement links TRBV5-1 to TRBJ2-3; 9 nucleotides match TRBD2. V gave up 5 bases and J gave up 4 bases; unmatched junction bases: 8. The length of the CDR3 is 15 residues. Germline values: CDR1 SGHRS, CDR2 YFSETQ. CDR3 sequence reads: CASSSGAGGSDTQYF. DNA for the CDR3: TGCGCCAGCAGTAGTGGGGCGGGAGGGTCAGATACGCAGTATTTT.

The chain joins TRBV19 to TRBJ2-5, with D hard to call. This CDR3 region has 14 residues. V lost 0 bases to trimming and J lost 2 bases, with 7 bases between them. Germline CDR1 is LNHDA and CDR2 is SQIVND (reference sequence). The CDR3 spells CASSIDSVQETQYF. The DNA for the CDR3 is TGTGCCAGTAGTATAGATTCTGTTCAAGAGACCCAGTACTTC.

V and J are TRBV19 and TRBJ1-4, with 7 bases identical to TRBD1. Trimming removed 6 bases from V and 2 bases from J; junction bases left unmatched: 9. Germline V gene data show CDR1 as LNHDA and CDR2 as SQIVND (reference sequence). This CDR3 is built from 16 residues. The CDR3 bases are TGTGCCAGTAGCCTCGACAGGGCGCCTACTAATGAAAAACTGTTTTTT. Protein: CASSLDRAPTNEKLFF.

V gene TRBV5-6 combines with J gene TRBJ2-7, with TRBD1 matching 7 bases. Germline V gives CDR1 SGHDT, CDR2 YYEEEE. Trimming cost V 7 bases and J 3 bases; bases outside gene matches: 10. The CDR3 totals 14 residues. CDR3 residues: CASVLAGQDYEQYF. The DNA for the CDR3 is TGTGCCAGCGTACTTGCAGGACAGGACTACGAGCAGTACTTC.

The chain is built from TRBV7-9 and TRBJ2-5, with D unresolved. The CDR3 extends over 12 amino acids. V was pared by 3 bases and J by 0 bases, with 2 bases between. Germline V lookup: CDR1 SEHNR, CDR2 FQNEAQ (reference sequence). In DNA form, the CDR3 reads TGTGCCAGCAGCTTCAACCAAGAGACCCAGTACTTC. It yields the protein CASSFNQETQYF. Combining the CDR3 with reference TRBV7-9 and TRBJ2-5 gives the whole variable domain DTGVSQNPRHKITKRGQNVTFRCDPISEHNRLYWYRQTLGQGPEFLTYFQNEAQLEKSRLLSDRFSAERPKGSFSTLEIQRTEQGDSAMYLCASSFNQETQYFGPGTRLLVL.

This chain links TRBV29-1 with TRBJ2-1; D remains unclear. CDR1 and CDR2 from the germline V gene are SQVTM and ANQGSEA. V was pared by 0 bases and J by 3 bases, with 15 bases between. The CDR3 is 16 residues long. The CDR3 reads CSVEDRASASYNEQFF. The CDR3 nucleotides read TGCAGCGTTGAAGATCGAGCGAGCGCGAGCTACAATGAGCAGTTCTTC.